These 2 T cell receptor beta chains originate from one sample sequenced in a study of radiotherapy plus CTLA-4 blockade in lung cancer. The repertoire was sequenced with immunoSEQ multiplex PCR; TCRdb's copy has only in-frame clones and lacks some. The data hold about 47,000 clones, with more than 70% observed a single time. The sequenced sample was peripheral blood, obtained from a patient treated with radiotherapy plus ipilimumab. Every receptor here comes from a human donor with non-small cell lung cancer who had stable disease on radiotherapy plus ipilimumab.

CDR3 sequence (DNA): TGTGCCAGCAGCTCACCACAGGGAATGGCCTCCGAGCAGTACTTC. It encodes CASSSPQGMASEQYF. The genes are TRBV9 and TRBJ2-7, with TRBD1 as a possible D gene (6 bases). The CDR3 length is 15 residues. Per germline, CDR1 SGDLS and CDR2 YYNGEE. Trimming took off 4 bases at V and 6 bases at J, with 20 bases between the two ends.

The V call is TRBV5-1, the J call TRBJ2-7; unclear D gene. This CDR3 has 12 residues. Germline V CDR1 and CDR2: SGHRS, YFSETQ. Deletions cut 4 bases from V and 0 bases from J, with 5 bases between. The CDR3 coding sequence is TGCGCCAGCAGCGCCCCCTCCTACGAGCAGTACTTC. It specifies CASSAPSYEQYF. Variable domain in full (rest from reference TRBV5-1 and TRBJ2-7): KAGVTQTPRYLIKTRGQQVTLSCSPISGHRSVSWYQQTPGQGLQFLFEYFSETQRNKGNFPGRFSGRQFSNSRSEMNVSTLELGDSALYLCASSAPSYEQYFGPGTRLTVT.